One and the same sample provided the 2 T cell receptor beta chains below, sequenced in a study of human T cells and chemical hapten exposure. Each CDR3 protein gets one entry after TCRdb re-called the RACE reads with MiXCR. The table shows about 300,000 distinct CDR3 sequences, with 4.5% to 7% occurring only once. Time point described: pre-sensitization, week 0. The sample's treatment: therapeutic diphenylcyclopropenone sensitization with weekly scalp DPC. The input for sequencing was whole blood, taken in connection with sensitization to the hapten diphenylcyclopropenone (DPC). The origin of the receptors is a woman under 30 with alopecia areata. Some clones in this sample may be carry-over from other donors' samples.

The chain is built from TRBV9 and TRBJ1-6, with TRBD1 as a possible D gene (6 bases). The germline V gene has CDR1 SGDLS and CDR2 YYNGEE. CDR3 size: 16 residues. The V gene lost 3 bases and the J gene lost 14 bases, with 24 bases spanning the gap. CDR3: CASSAEARGHSHTLHF. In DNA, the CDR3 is TGTGCCAGCAGCGCCGAAGCCAGGGGTCACTCCCATACCCTCCACTTT.

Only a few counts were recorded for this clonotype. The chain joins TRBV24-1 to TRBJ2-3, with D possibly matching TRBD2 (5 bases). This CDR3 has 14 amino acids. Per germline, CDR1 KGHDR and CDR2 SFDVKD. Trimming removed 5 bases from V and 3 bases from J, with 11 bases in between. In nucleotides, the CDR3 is TGTGCCACCAGTGGTCTAGCTGAGACAGATACGCAGTATTTT. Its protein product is CATSGLAETDTQYF.